The source of this T cell receptor (beta chain) is a study of vaccination effects on CD4 cells after COVID-19. Notes on the study in general: Clones from infection and from vaccination both contracted markedly late after vaccination.

After expansion with viral peptide pools in the ViraFEST assay, antigen-specific CD4+ T cells were sequenced. With about 9 days of culture completed, CD4+ T cells were isolated. Two-dose vaccination with either BNT162b2 or mRNA-1273 was given to the participants. No vaccinee had earlier SARS-CoV-2 infection, and nucleocapsid antibodies were negative. Some 2 million PBMC per well received approximately 10 IU/ml IL-2 and around 11 ug/ml peptides in culture. A word on this clone: Its matching antigen is unknown.

Germline V gene lookup returns CDR1 SGHRS and CDR2 YFSETQ. The CDR3 spans 13 residues. The junction had 4 bases not matched to a gene; V was cut back by 0 bases and J by 8 bases. Method: immunoSEQ multiplex PCR; TCRdb's copy keeps in-frame clones and lacks some. This sample has some 70,000 clones, with around 81% found just once. The rearrangement uses TRBV5-1 and TRBJ1-2; 7 bases are shared with TRBD1. This receptor was taken from a human donor who received a COVID-19 vaccine. The specimen comprised CD4+ T cells from PBMCs cultured with HCoV-229E spike peptides, sampled after COVID-19 vaccination. As DNA, the CDR3 is TGCGCCAGCAGCTTGGAGGGGGCAGGCGGCTACACCTTC. Protein: CASSLEGAGGYTF.